Below are 31 T cell receptor beta chains sequenced from a single sample in a study of T-cell reconstitution after alpha-beta-depleted transplantation in children. Preparing the TCRbeta library involved the use of unique molecular identifiers. TCRdb fed the PCR reads into MiXCR, producing one record per CDR3 protein. The sample has fewer than 200,000 distinct CDR3 sequences, about 6.3% seen once. The source material was PBMCs from the stem cell graft donor, sampled from the stem cell graft. The origin of the receptors is a human donor who donated a stem cell graft to a child with Wiskott-Aldrich syndrome.

This clonotype was observed many times. This chain connects TRBV20-1 to TRBJ2-3; no reliable D call. V lost 0 bases to trimming and J lost 13 bases, with 14 bases between them. This CDR3 contains 12 residues. Germline-derived CDR1 and CDR2 are DFQATT and SNEGSKA (reference sequence). The DNA for the CDR3 is TGCAGTGCTAGAGATTTTAGGCCGTTAGAGTATTTT. The encoded protein is CSARDFRPLEYF.

This clonotype occurred many times. The J gene is TRBJ2-5, the V gene TRBV20-1; TRBD2 agrees at 9 bases. CDR3 size: 13 residues. Looked up from germline, CDR1 is DFQATT and CDR2 is SNEGSKA (reference sequence). J lost 3 bases, V lost 2 bases, and 1 base had no gene match. The CDR3 DNA reads TGCAGTGCTAGACCTAGCGGGGAAGAGACCCAGTACTTC. This translates into CSARPSGEETQYF.

This clonotype has just a few counts. V and J are TRBV3-1 and TRBJ2-2; 8 bases are a match to TRBD1. The CDR3 runs to 15 residues. The germline gives CDR1 LGHDT, CDR2 YNNKEL (reference sequence). The J segment lost 4 bases and the V segment lost 1 base, leaving 2 bases of the junction unmatched. This chain's CDR3 is CASSQAGGSTGELFF. The CDR3 DNA reads TGTGCCAGCAGCCAAGCAGGGGGCAGCACCGGGGAGCTGTTTTTT.

This clonotype was counted ten times or more. The J gene is TRBJ1-2, the V gene TRBV20-1; 8 bases are shared with TRBD1. Germline V lookup: CDR1 DFQATT, CDR2 SNEGSKA (reference sequence). There are 11 residues in the CDR3. Trimming removed 3 bases from V and 10 bases from J; junction bases left unmatched: 4. The CDR3 reads CSASYRGDYTF. The CDR3 DNA sequence: TGCAGTGCTAGCTACAGGGGGGACTACACCTTC.

At least ten counts were recorded for this clonotype. The rearrangement links TRBV29-1 to TRBJ2-4; D not certain. Germline V gene data show CDR1 as SQVTM and CDR2 as ANQGSEA. V dropped 5 bases and J dropped 3 bases, with 11 bases sitting between them. The CDR3 is 13 residues long. The CDR3 nucleotides are TGCAGCGTTACCAACTATGTCAAAAACATTCAGTACTTC. Translation gives CSVTNYVKNIQYF.

The chain links TRBV25-1 to TRBJ2-2; D is unresolved. The V and J ends lost 3 bases and 6 bases respectively, with 8 bases between them. This CDR3 is 13 amino acids long. In germline, CDR1 is MGHDK, CDR2 SYGVNS. The CDR3 DNA reads TGTGCCAGCAGTGATTCCCTCCCCGGGGAGCTGTTTTTT. This sequence encodes CASSDSLPGELFF.

There are many counts of this clonotype. V and J are TRBV12-3 or TRBV12-4 and TRBJ2-2; possible D gene TRBD1, 6 bases. The CDR3 is made up of 14 amino acids. Trimming left V 6 bases short and J 4 bases short, with 12 bases between. The CDR3 bases are TGTGCCAGCAGGTACAGGGTGGCCACCGGGGAGCTGTTTTTT. It translates to CASRYRVATGELFF.

A remark on this clonotype: The junction and the germline gene differ at one end; a read error may be behind it. The chain has TRBV30 and TRBJ1-5; 9 bases map to TRBD1. The CDR3 spans 17 residues. Germline CDR1 GTSNPN, CDR2 SVGIG (reference sequence). CDR3 DNA sequence: TGTGCCTGGAGTTACGGGGTGGGACAGGGTGGGAATCGGCCCCAGCATTTT. It yields the protein CAWSYGVGQGGNRPQHF. Combining the CDR3 with reference TRBV30 and TRBJ1-5 gives the whole variable domain SQTIHQWPATLVQPVGSPLSLECTVEGTSNPNLYWYRQAAGRGLQLLFYSVGIGQISSEVPQNLSASRPQDRQFILSSKKLLLSDSGFYLCAWSYGVGQGGNRPQHFGDGTRLSIL.

The sample holds many counts of this clonotype. The chain carries TRBV5-5 and TRBJ2-3; D not certain. The V gene's germline CDR1 is SGHKS and CDR2 YYEKEE (reference sequence). CDR3 length: 13 amino acids. With 6 bases removed from V and 0 bases from J, the gap between germline ends came to 8 bases. The CDR3 DNA reads as TGTGCCAGCAAAGGAGCTAGCACAGATACGCAGTATTTT. This sequence encodes CASKGASTDTQYF. Full variable domain (missing parts from reference TRBV5-5 and TRBJ2-3): DAGVTQSPTHLIKTRGQQVTLRCSPISGHKSVSWYQQVLGQGPQFIFQYYEKEERGRGNFPDRFSARQFPNYSSELNVNALLLGDSALYLCASKGASTDTQYFGPGTRLTVL.

This clonotype was seen ten or more times. The V gene is TRBV12-3 or TRBV12-4, the J gene TRBJ2-7, with TRBD1 as a possible D gene (5 bases). The CDR3 consists of 14 residues. Trimming removed 6 bases from V and 5 bases from J, with 17 bases in between. The CDR3 sequence is CASSPTEWSHEQYF. The CDR3 nucleotides read TGTGCCAGCAGCCCGACAGAATGGAGCCACGAGCAGTACTTC.

This clonotype was seen at least ten times. CDR3 sequence reads: CASSQVRTDGAEAFF. The CDR3 region has the DNA TGTGCCAGCAGCCAAGTCCGGACAGACGGGGCAGAAGCTTTCTTT. The chain has TRBV14 and TRBJ1-1; D is perhaps TRBD1 (6 bases). Trimming shortened V by 1 base and J by 8 bases, and 17 bases separated the two germline ends. Germline lookup yields CDR1 SGHDN and CDR2 FVKESK. CDR3 length: 15 amino acids.

This clonotype showed up many times. This chain links TRBV10-3 with TRBJ1-1; D gene ambiguous. V gave up 5 bases and J gave up 3 bases, with 13 bases separating them. The CDR3 contains 14 residues. Germline values: CDR1 ENHRY, CDR2 SYGVKD. CDR3 protein: CAISRRAVDTEAFF. CDR3 DNA sequence: TGTGCCATCAGTCGTAGGGCGGTGGACACTGAAGCTTTCTTT.

This clonotype was counted many times. This chain uses TRBV7-2 with TRBJ2-1, with 10 bases that match TRBD2. The CDR3 is 14 residues long. V was clipped by 4 bases and J by 7 bases; unmatched bases: 4. Germline CDR1 is SGHTA and CDR2 is FQGNSA. CDR3 in amino acids: CASSSLAGGNEQFF. CDR3 in DNA: TGTGCCAGCAGCTCTTTAGCGGGGGGAAATGAGCAGTTCTTC.

At least ten counts were recorded for this clonotype. The V and J genes are TRBV29-1 and TRBJ2-6; D is uncertain. The ends were cut back, 5 bases at V and 0 bases at J, with 20 bases in the middle. Germline V gene lookup returns CDR1 SQVTM and CDR2 ANQGSEA. This CDR3 has 18 amino acids. The CDR3 nucleotides read TGCAGCGTTTCAGACCGATTAGGTTCCTTCTCTGGGGCCAACGTCCTGACTTTC. This sequence encodes CSVSDRLGSFSGANVLTF.

This clonotype has a handful of counts. This sequence joins TRBV20-1 and TRBJ1-5, with D possibly matching TRBD1 (6 bases). The V and J ends lost 0 bases and 5 bases respectively, with 14 bases between them. CDR3 length: 15 amino acids. Germline V lookup: CDR1 DFQATT, CDR2 SNEGSKA (reference sequence). This CDR3 is CSARDFFEGDQPQHF. The CDR3 DNA follows: TGCAGTGCTAGAGATTTTTTCGAGGGGGATCAGCCCCAGCATTTT.

This chain joins TRBV2 and TRBJ2-1, with TRBD1 identical over 7 bases. Trimming at V came to 5 bases and at J to 0 bases, leaving 4 bases not matched to a gene. Germline CDR1 is SNHLY and CDR2 is FYNNEI. The CDR3 length is 15 residues. The CDR3 nucleotides are TGTGCCAGCAGTCGGGACAGCTCCTCCTACAATGAGCAGTTCTTC. This translates into CASSRDSSSYNEQFF. The full variable domain, in which reference TRBV2 and TRBJ2-1 provide the parts outside the CDR3, is EPEVTQTPSHQVTQMGQEVILRCVPISNHLYFYWYRQILGQKVEFLVSFYNNEISEKSEIFDDQFSVERPDGSNFTLKIRSTKLEDSAMYFCASSRDSSSYNEQFFGPGTRLTVL.

This clonotype was found many times. The CDR3 here is CASSLGDLRTEAFF. The CDR3 DNA follows: TGCGCCAGCAGCTTAGGGGATTTGCGGACTGAAGCTTTCTTT. V usage is TRBV5-1 and J usage is TRBJ1-1, with a possible D match to TRBD1 (5 bases). Deletions cut 2 bases from V and 5 bases from J, with 13 bases between. The V gene's germline CDR1 is SGHRS and CDR2 YFSETQ. CDR3 length: 14 residues.

This clonotype appeared many times. The chain carries TRBV20-1 and TRBJ2-1; 9 bases line up with TRBD2. Germline-derived CDR1 and CDR2 are DFQATT and SNEGSKA (reference sequence). The CDR3 runs to 16 residues. The J segment lost 1 base and the V segment lost 5 bases, leaving 9 bases of the junction unmatched. DNA for the CDR3: TGCAGTGCTCCACTGATAGCGGGAGTTTCCTACAATGAGCAGTTCTTC. This gives the protein CSAPLIAGVSYNEQFF.

This clonotype was counted ten times or more. The chain is built from TRBV5-1 and TRBJ1-6, with TRBD1 matching over 7 bases. The CDR3 extends over 13 amino acids. Germline V lookup: CDR1 SGHRS, CDR2 YFSETQ. The V segment lost 2 bases and the J segment 11 bases; nucleotides outside the gene matches: 4. The CDR3: CASSFDRETPLHF. The CDR3 DNA reads TGCGCCAGCAGCTTTGACAGGGAAACACCCCTCCACTTT.

This CDR3 is CASNPDRGLSPLHF. Here the CDR3 DNA reads TGTGCCAGTAACCCGGACAGGGGGCTTTCACCCCTCCACTTT. The V gene is TRBV19, the J gene TRBJ1-6; 11 bases align to TRBD1. Germline values: CDR1 LNHDA, CDR2 SQIVND (reference sequence). With V trimmed by 7 bases and J by 9 bases, 5 bases remained unmatched. The length of the CDR3 is 14 residues. Full variable domain (remainder filled in from reference TRBV19 and TRBJ1-6): DGGITQSPKYLFRKEGQNVTLSCEQNLNHDAMYWYRQDPGQGLRLIYYSQIVNDFQKGDIAEGYSVSREKKESFPLTVTSAQKNPTAFYLCASNPDRGLSPLHFGNGTRLTVT.

In its sample, this clonotype was seen many times. V usage is TRBV7-8 and J usage is TRBJ2-7; 8 nucleotides agree with TRBD2. The CDR3 is 14 amino acids. Germline V CDR1 and CDR2: SGHVS, FQNEAQ. V lost 5 bases to trimming and J lost 5 bases; unmatched junction nucleotides: 8. As DNA, the CDR3 is TGTGCCAGCAGCAACCGACTAGCGATGGACGAGCAGTACTTC. It codes for CASSNRLAMDEQYF. The entire variable domain, with the rest obtained from reference TRBV7-8 and TRBJ2-7, is as follows: GAGVSQSPRYKVAKRGQDVALRCDPISGHVSLFWYQQALGQGPEFLTYFQNEAQLDKSGLPSDRFFAERPEGSVSTLKIQRTQQEDSAVYLCASSNRLAMDEQYFGPGTRLTVT.

This clonotype was recorded at least ten times. This sequence joins TRBV20-1 and TRBJ2-7; D not resolved. This CDR3 is built from 15 residues. Trimming removed 0 bases at V and 0 bases at J, with 12 bases between. Germline CDR1 reads DFQATT; CDR2 reads SNEGSKA (reference sequence). The CDR3 protein is CSARDTPGSSYEQYF. CDR3 nucleotides: TGCAGTGCTAGAGATACTCCGGGCAGCTCCTACGAGCAGTACTTC.

The chain uses TRBV30 and TRBJ2-1, with a tentative D call TRBD1 (6 bases). V dropped 7 bases and J dropped 7 bases, with 20 bases sitting between them. CDR1 and CDR2 from the germline V gene are GTSNPN and SVGIG (reference sequence). The CDR3 is 14 amino acids. CDR3 in DNA: TGTGCCTCCAAGCCAGGGGCCCTCAGGAATGAGCAGTTCTTC. Protein product: CASKPGALRNEQFF.

In this sample, this clonotype turned up many times. The V and J genes are TRBV29-1 and TRBJ1-2, with a weak D call TRBD1 (5 bases). Germline V lookup: CDR1 SQVTM, CDR2 ANQGSEA. The CDR3 runs to 12 residues. V was trimmed by 7 bases and J by 13 bases, leaving 22 bases between them. The CDR3 DNA follows: TGCAGCGCCAAGCCTAGTACTCAACAGGCCACCTTC. Amino acid sequence: CSAKPSTQQATF.

The V gene is TRBV6-5, the J gene TRBJ1-5; 9 bases line up with TRBD1. V shed 3 bases and J 0 bases; nucleotides not matched to a gene: 9. CDR1 and CDR2 (germline): MNHEY, SVGAGI. The CDR3 totals 18 residues. The CDR3 reads CASSYGYWDRDSNQPQHF. The CDR3 DNA is TGTGCCAGCAGTTATGGTTACTGGGACAGGGATAGCAATCAGCCCCAGCATTTT.

This clonotype was counted at least ten times. The V gene is TRBV20-1, the J gene TRBJ2-6; possibly TRBD1 for D (7 bases). Germline V CDR1 and CDR2: DFQATT, SNEGSKA (reference sequence). The CDR3 is 17 residues long. Deletions cut 0 bases from V and 4 bases from J, with 16 bases between. Written as DNA, the CDR3 is TGCAGTGCTAGAGAATGGTCGGAGGGACAGGGGGCCAACGTCCTGACTTTC. Translated: CSAREWSEGQGANVLTF.

This chain connects TRBV4-2 to TRBJ2-3, with D possibly TRBD2 on 6 matching bases. Deletions cut 1 base from V and 3 bases from J, with 11 bases between. CDR1 is LGHNA, CDR2 YNFKEQ, per germline. The CDR3 extends over 15 amino acids. The CDR3 here is CASSQGWGETDTQYF. The CDR3, as DNA: TGTGCCAGCAGCCAAGGCTGGGGGGAGACAGATACGCAGTATTTT.

This clonotype occurred many times. The J gene is TRBJ2-5, the V gene TRBV18; D gene unclear. This CDR3 region has 14 residues. Trimming removed 3 bases at V and 2 bases at J, with 10 bases between. In germline, CDR1 is KGHSH, CDR2 LQKENI. The CDR3 region has the DNA TGTGCCAGCTCACCCGGACGGTCGCAAGAGACCCAGTACTTC. This gives the protein CASSPGRSQETQYF. The full variable domain, rest sourced from reference TRBV18 and TRBJ2-5, is NAGVMQNPRHLVRRRGQEARLRCSPMKGHSHVYWYRQLPEEGLKFMVYLQKENIIDESGMPKERFSAEFPKEGPSILRIQQVVRGDSAAYFCASSPGRSQETQYFGPGTRLLVL.

This clonotype was picked up many times. V is TRBV11-2 and J is TRBJ2-1, with 10 nucleotides matching TRBD1. Germline CDR1 SGHAT, CDR2 FQNNGV. The CDR3 loop spans 18 amino acids. J lost 6 bases, V lost 4 bases, and 15 bases had no gene match. The CDR3 DNA reads TGTGCCAGCAGCTCTTGGCCACCGGGACAGGGGTTCGTCAATGAGCAGTTCTTC. Its translation: CASSSWPPGQGFVNEQFF.

This chain connects TRBV20-1 to TRBJ2-3, with TRBD2 matching 12 bases. Unmatched junction bases numbered 8, after V lost 0 bases and J lost 1 base. Germline V gene lookup returns CDR1 DFQATT and CDR2 SNEGSKA (reference sequence). This CDR3 region has 18 residues. For the CDR3, the DNA is TGCAGTGCTAGAGACCCCCAACTAGCGGGGGGACGCACAGATACGCAGTATTTT. Its protein is CSARDPQLAGGRTDTQYF.

The sample holds many counts of this clonotype. The rearrangement links TRBV4-1 to TRBJ2-1, with no clear D. Germline CDR1 reads MGHRA; CDR2 reads YSYEKL. Trimming pared 8 bases from V and 6 bases from J, leaving 14 bases between. The CDR3 covers 13 residues. The CDR3 region is CASVEWGSNEQFF. Here the CDR3 DNA reads TGCGCCAGCGTCGAGTGGGGTAGCAATGAGCAGTTCTTC.